Following are 15 T cell receptor beta chains from one sample sequenced in a study of CD8+CD57+ T cells in acquired aplastic anemia. TCR beta VDJ and CDR3 profiles were obtained from a genomic DNA template. Via MiXCR, TCRdb re-called the reads, giving one row per CDR3 protein. This sample carries around 50,000 distinct CDR3 sequences, roughly three fifths of them seen once, and the ten largest clones take 16%. An expansion of CD8+CD57+ cells by flow cytometry had been shown in patients chosen for sequencing. Sequencing was done on a sample of sorted CD4+, CD8+, or CD8+CD57+ T cells (not recorded which) from PBMCs. The source is a human donor with aplastic anemia.

This clonotype was counted ten times or more. The rearrangement uses TRBV9 and TRBJ2-7; D perhaps matches TRBD2 (5 bases). The CDR3 totals 13 residues. V was trimmed by 3 bases and J by 7 bases, leaving 14 bases between them. Germline CDR1 SGDLS, CDR2 YYNGEE. The CDR3 is CASSASDSGEQYV. In DNA, the CDR3 is TGTGCCAGCAGCGCCTCTGACTCGGGGGAGCAGTACGTC.

V gene TRBV7-3 combines with J gene TRBJ2-7, with TRBD1 matching 7 bases. The CDR3 runs to 13 residues. Losses at the gene ends were 2 bases for V and 6 bases for J; bases not matched to a gene: 4. The germline gives CDR1 SGHTA, CDR2 FQGTGA. Written as DNA, the CDR3 is TGTGCCAGCAGCTTACGACAGGGTGGCGAGCAGTACGTC. Translated: CASSLRQGGEQYV.

This chain links TRBV15 with TRBJ2-7, with D possibly TRBD1 on 5 matching bases. The V gene lost 2 bases and the J gene lost 7 bases, with 15 bases spanning the gap. The CDR3 totals 14 residues. Germline V gene sequence: CDR1 LNHNV, CDR2 YYDKDF (reference sequence). The CDR3 loop is CATSRPARVREQYF. CDR3 nucleotides: TGTGCCACCAGCAGACCCGCCAGGGTTCGGGAGCAGTACTTC.

The CDR3 DNA reads TGTGCCAGCAGTGAAGAGGAACCCACTGAAGCTTTCTTT. This gives the protein CASSEEEPTEAFF. The chain couples TRBV2 to TRBJ1-1, with D hard to call. CDR3 length: 13 amino acids. The ends were cut back, 1 base at V and 4 bases at J, with 7 bases in the middle. Germline CDR1 and CDR2: SNHLY and FYNNEI.

There are a few counts of this clonotype. The chain combines TRBV7-2 with TRBJ2-7, with 7 positions matching TRBD2. Germline CDR1 is SGHTA and CDR2 is FQGNSA. The CDR3 runs to 14 residues. V lost 1 base to trimming and J lost 0 bases; unmatched junction nucleotides: 0. The CDR3 is CASSLGGGSYEQYF. In DNA form, the CDR3 reads TGTGCCAGCAGCTTAGGGGGGGGCTCCTACGAGCAGTACTTC.

This clonotype was seen a handful of times. The rearrangement links TRBV7-9 to TRBJ2-3; no clear D gene. The CDR3 contains 12 residues. With 5 bases removed from V and 6 bases from J, the gap between germline ends came to 9 bases. Germline V CDR1 and CDR2: SEHNR, FQNEAQ (reference sequence). The CDR3 is CASSPLGDTQYF. CDR3 DNA: TGTGCCAGCAGCCCCCTAGGGGATACGCAGTATTTT.

This clonotype has ten or more counts. The chain carries TRBV4-3 and TRBJ2-3; D not certain. The V end lost 0 bases, the J end lost 10 bases, and 11 bases lay between the germline ends. This CDR3 contains 13 residues. Germline loops: CDR1 LGHNA, CDR2 YSLEER. Written as DNA, the CDR3 is TGCGCCAGCAGCCAAGACCGGCAGGCCGCGCAGTATTTT. Translation: CASSQDRQAAQYF.

This clonotype was recorded many times. V usage is TRBV27 and J usage is TRBJ2-7, with a tentative D call TRBD2 (5 bases). CDR1 MNHEY and CDR2 SMNVEV come from the germline V gene (reference sequence). The CDR3 has 13 residues. Deletions cut 6 bases from V and 0 bases from J, with 9 bases between. The CDR3 coding sequence is TGTGCCAGCAGCCCGGGGAGCTCCTACGAGCAGTACGTC. Amino acids: CASSPGSSYEQYV.

This rearrangement joins TRBV2 to TRBJ2-7, with 7 bases identical to TRBD1. Germline assignment: CDR1 SNHLY and CDR2 FYNNEI. V dropped 7 bases and J dropped 2; count of bases not matched to a gene: 5. The CDR3 contains 13 residues. CDR3 protein: CASKVGTAYEQYF. The CDR3 DNA follows: TGTGCCAGCAAAGTGGGGACAGCCTACGAGCAGTACTTC.

The V and J genes are TRBV2 and TRBJ2-7; a weak D match, TRBD1 (5 bases). Between the trimmed V and J ends, which lost 7 bases and 6 bases, there was a span of 10 bases. The CDR3 totals 11 residues. CDR1 is SNHLY and CDR2 is FYNNEI in the germline V gene. CDR3 loop: CASKGQGEQYF. The CDR3 DNA sequence: TGTGCCAGCAAAGGACAAGGCGAGCAGTACTTC.

The chain uses TRBV19 and TRBJ1-4, with unresolved D. V was shortened by 8 bases and J by 4 bases, with 11 bases between the two germline ends. Germline-derived CDR1 and CDR2 are LNHDA and SQIVND (reference sequence). The CDR3 is made up of 13 amino acids. CDR3 in amino acids: CASLERVNEKLFF. CDR3 DNA: TGTGCCAGTCTGGAACGGGTTAATGAAAAACTGTTTTTT.

This clonotype showed up just once. This chain links TRBV6-1 with TRBJ1-2; D gene ambiguous. The CDR3 loop spans 13 amino acids. Germline values: CDR1 MNHNS, CDR2 SASEGT. V lost 5 bases and J lost 0, with 7 bases in between. The CDR3 DNA sequence: TGTGCCAGCAGTCTATCCGCTAACTATGGCTACACCTTC. It is translated as CASSLSANYGYTF.

The chain links TRBV24-1 to TRBJ2-7; D perhaps matches TRBD1 (5 bases). This CDR3 contains 13 residues. Trimming pared 9 bases from V and 3 bases from J, leaving 14 bases between. Germline V gene lookup returns CDR1 KGHDR and CDR2 SFDVKD. The CDR3: CATSQGTDYEQYF. In nucleotides, the CDR3 is TGTGCCACCTCCCAGGGCACGGACTACGAGCAGTACTTC.

Concerning this clonotype: The germline gene is not matched at one end of the junction; a read error may be the cause. The chain employs TRBV7-9 and TRBJ2-2, with unresolved D. Germline CDR1 and CDR2: SEHNR and FQNEAQ (reference sequence). The CDR3 length is 12 residues. CDR3 protein: CAGSLEEGELFF. The CDR3 bases are TGTGCCGGCAGCTTAGAGGAAGGGGAGCTGTTTTTT.

This clonotype showed up many times. The rearrangement links TRBV12-3 or TRBV12-4 to TRBJ2-7; perhaps D is TRBD1 or TRBD2 (5 bases each). This CDR3 is built from 13 residues. V lost 6 bases and J lost 2, with 11 bases in between. Written as DNA, the CDR3 is TGTGCCAGCAGCCGAGGGGTTCCCTACGAGCAGTACTTC. This codes for CASSRGVPYEQYF.